Listed below are T cell receptor beta chains from one sample, sequenced in a study of early T cells in non-severe SARS-CoV-2 infection. Using its own MiXCR run on the 5' RACE reads, TCRdb lists one record per CDR3 protein. The sample lists 70,000 to 85,000 distinct CDR3 sequences; more than 9% were seen once. Material: whole blood. All receptors come from an adult who was a healthcare worker with PCR-confirmed SARS-CoV-2 infection or an uninfected control (not recorded which). CDR3s include the opening cysteine and the closing phenylalanine or tryptophan. Fields, in order: CDR3 length, J gene, clone size, V gene, D gene, CDR3 DNA, CDR3 protein. A D gene is named only where the DNA matches it firmly. Clone size is shown for a subset of rows, as once, few, many or a class of expanded clone.

13 | TRBJ2-4 | few | TRBV20-1 | - | TGCAGTGTTCCCCCATTCCAGAAACACATTCAGTACTTC | CSVPPFQKHIQYF
14 | TRBJ1-5 | - | TRBV24-1 | - | TGTGCCACCAGTGTGGGTTTTGGCAATCAGCCCCAGCATTTT | CATSVGFGNQPQHF
18 | TRBJ2-1 | - | TRBV7-8 | TRBD2 | TGTGCCAGCAGCTTAGAACGACTAGCGGGAGGCGCCTACAATGAGCAGTTCTTC | CASSLERLAGGAYNEQFF
17 | TRBJ2-1 | many | TRBV20-1 | - | TGCAGTGCCCCCGCCGCAAGGGCGGGCGCTCGCTACAATGAGCAGTTCTTC | CSAPAARAGARYNEQFF
15 | TRBJ1-5 | - | TRBV3-1 | - | TGTGCCAGCAGCCCCCCCGGGCAGAGCAATCAGCCCCAGCATTTT | CASSPPGQSNQPQHF
12 | TRBJ2-3 | - | TRBV2 | - | TGTGCCAGCAGTTCGACAGCAGATACGCAGTATTTT | CASSSTADTQYF
15 | TRBJ2-1 | many | TRBV29-1 | - | TGCAGCGTTGGGCGAGGAGGGGGCTCCTACAATGAGCAGTTCTTC | CSVGRGGGSYNEQFF
13 | TRBJ2-2 | - | TRBV12-3/TRBV12-4 | - | TGTGTCAGCACCCCTGGTCTCACCGGGGAGCTGTTTTTT | CVSTPGLTGELFF
15 | TRBJ2-3 | few | TRBV7-9 | - | TGTGCCAGCAGCTTAGGACTCACTAGCACAGATACGCAGTATTTT | CASSLGLTSTDTQYF
14 | TRBJ2-5 | many | TRBV20-1 | TRBD2 | TGCAGTGCTAGCTACTCTAGCGGGGAAAAGACCCAGTACTTC | CSASYSSGEKTQYF
14 | TRBJ2-5 | - | TRBV20-1 | - | TGCAGTGCTAGCGGAGAGAGGTTCCAAGAGACCCAGTACTTC | CSASGERFQETQYF
14 | TRBJ2-7 | many | TRBV7-6 | - | TGTGCCAGCAGCCCCGGCCGTGAGCCCTACGAGCAGTACTTC | CASSPGREPYEQYF
16 | TRBJ2-1 | few | TRBV20-1 | TRBD2 | TGCAGTGCTAGAGATGGGGCTAGCGGGAGAAATAATGAGCAGTTCTTC | CSARDGASGRNNEQFF
13 | TRBJ2-3 | few | TRBV20-1 | - | TGCAGTGCTGTTTTATTGGTCGCAGATACGCAGTATTTT | CSAVLLVADTQYF
14 | TRBJ1-1 | few | TRBV13 | - | TGTGCCAGCAGCGGCAGGGGATGGGACACTGAAGCTTTCTTT | CASSGRGWDTEAFF
14 | TRBJ2-3 | many | TRBV11-2 | - | TGTGCCAGCAGCCCAGAAACCTACACAGATACGCAGTATTTT | CASSPETYTDTQYF
16 | TRBJ2-7 | many | TRBV12-3/TRBV12-4 | - | TGTGCCAGCAGCTCAACAGAGGGGAGGGGGCCATACGAGCAGTACTTC | CASSSTEGRGPYEQYF
9 | TRBJ1-1 | few | TRBV29-1 | - | TGCAGCGTTGAGCAGCCAGTGCGCTTT | CSVEQPVRF
12 | TRBJ1-6 | - | TRBV2 | - | TGTGCCAGCAGTGGGACGCCGTCGGCCCTCCACTTT | CASSGTPSALHF
14 | TRBJ2-3 | many | TRBV7-6 | TRBD1 | TGTGCCAGCAGCTCCGGGACAGGGACAGATACGCAGTATTTT | CASSSGTGTDTQYF
14 | TRBJ1-4 | few | TRBV30 | - | TGTGCCTGTCCCGGACGGAACTTTAATGAAAAACTGTTTTTT | CACPGRNFNEKLFF
15 | TRBJ2-7 | - | TRBV7-6 | TRBD1 | TGTGCCAGCAGCTTCCGGACAGGGGGGCTAAACGAGCAGTACTTC | CASSFRTGGLNEQYF
15 | TRBJ2-7 | few | TRBV18 | - | TGTGCCAGCTCACCCAACACGGGGGTTCCCTACGAGCAGTACTTC | CASSPNTGVPYEQYF
13 | TRBJ2-1 | many | TRBV7-6 | - | TGTGCCAGCAGCTTAGGTCGGTACAATGAGCAGTTCTTC | CASSLGRYNEQFF
15 | TRBJ2-6 | many | TRBV7-6 | - | TGTGCCAGCAGCTTAGGCGGATCTGGGGCCAACGTCCTGACTTTC | CASSLGGSGANVLTF
14 | TRBJ1-6 | - | TRBV28 | - | TGTGCCAGCAGTGGCGGGGCCGGGGGTTCACCCCTCCACTTT | CASSGGAGGSPLHF
15 | TRBJ1-5 | - | TRBV7-9 | - | TGTGCCAGCAGCTCCGCAGGGCATAGCAATCAGCCCCAGCATTTT | CASSSAGHSNQPQHF